This T cell receptor beta chain was sequenced in a study of memory CD4+ T cells and cytomegalovirus serostatus (dated by TCRdb to between 2018 and 2021). A note on the overall study: The 35 or so healthy Belgian adults in the cohort included 9 who were CMV seropositive and 24 who were CMV seronegative. The study sequenced CD4+ memory TCRbeta repertoires of a Belgian cohort with known cytomegalovirus serostatus to replicate a published TCR-based CMV serostatus classifier. Overall results and qualifications from the work: Only CD4+CD45RO+ memory cells were sequenced, unlike the original study, which covered naive and memory CD4+ and CD8+ populations. Among the 150 to 200 previously reported CMV-associated TCRbeta sequences, some 70 showed up in the CD4+ memory repertoires, with each one found in between one and five individuals. Results were interpreted as suggesting that the CMV-associated TCR signature is largely present in the CD4+ memory repertoire. On the Belgian cohort, the classifier based on the original framework reached a median bootstrapped AUC of nearly 0.97, with a 95% CI of 0.76-1.00. CMV serostatus prediction reached a median bootstrapped AUC of roughly 0.95 with the original framework and 0.85 to 0.91 with a US-trained random forest.

Details on this clone: Its antigen is unknown. Base quality data are lacking; no much larger clone is found one base away.

The Quick-DNA Microprep Kit was used to extract genomic DNA from the sorted cells. TCRbeta DNA was amplified with the immunoSEQ hsTCRbeta kit following the manufacturer's protocol. TCRbeta libraries were sequenced on an Illumina MiSeq instrument. As for the authors' bioinformatics: Once out-of-frame sequences had been removed, a few million distinct TCRbeta sequences were left, which works out to an average of about 66,813 per individual. Two values were used to score each individual: the count of 150 to 200 previously reported CMV-associated TCRbeta sequences and the total count of productive distinct TCRbeta sequences. A beta-binomial model was reimplemented in Python, and scikit-learn random forests with default parameters were trained on data from the US cohort. Classifier performance on the Belgian cohort was summarized as median AUC with percentile confidence intervals over 10,000 bootstrap iterations. The source is immuneACCESS, and TCRdb retained only in-frame sequences with V and J called. Part of the clones is not carried over; for the studies checked, unresolved V genes explain less than half of this, and the remainder is unexplained. From that table come the V and J calls and clone size; the DNA was used to work out D and trimming. Present in this sample are around 60,000 clones, more than 65% of which were seen just once. Around 0.5% of the sample goes to the ten largest clones.

From a lookup of the germline V gene (reference sequence), CDR1 and CDR2 are GTSNPN and SVGIG. The CDR3 runs 14 amino acids, cysteine and phenylalanine included. The kept DNA is CDR3 alone, 42 bases in frame from the first base. V was cut back by 5 bases and J by 2 bases, leaving a gap of 13 bases between them. Single viable CD3+CD4+CD8-CD45RO+ cells were sorted as memory CD4+ T cells on a FACSAria II. CMV serostatus was determined with a Roche Elecsys assay detecting serum IgG against CMV pp150, pp28, p38 and p52. After the samples were thawed, total CD4+ T cells were enriched through positive selection using CD4 magnetic microbeads. The samples came from a different study that was designed specifically to examine the CD4+ T cell memory repertoire. Peripheral blood mononuclear cells were isolated and cryopreserved according to standard operating procedures, and serum was kept at -80 degrees C. Staining used CD3-PerCP (BW264/56), CD4-APC (RPA-T4), CD45RO-PE (UCHT1) and CD8-Pacific Orange (3B5) antibodies, with Sytox blue excluding non-viable cells.

The sample comprised memory CD4+ T cells from blood. Recombination joined TRBV30 with TRBJ2-1; the D gene cannot be resolved reliably. The sequence was collected from an adult in good health and CMV-seronegative. Some clones in this sample may be carry-over from other donors' samples. The nucleotide sequence reads TGTGCCTGGGGTCGCAGGAAGACCTACAATGAGCAGTTCTTC. Its product reads: CAWGRRKTYNEQFF.